The 27 T cell receptor beta chains reported below all come from one sample, sequenced in a study of cytomegalovirus exposure and HLA in healthy donors (dated by TCRdb to the late 2010s). Library preparation used the immunoSEQ multiplex PCR assay. For the multiplex PCR, a mixture combining 60 forward primers for TCR Vbeta segments and 13 reverse primers for TCR Jbeta segments was used. In its TCRdb copy, this immuneACCESS table keeps in-frame sequences only and misses some clones. Where compared with another copy, unresolved V genes explain less than half of these, and the others have no known cause. The sample includes roughly 180,000 clones, with roughly 79% observed a single time. The top ten clones comprise 1.3% of the sample. The sequenced sample consisted of PBMCs. All receptors come from a man younger than 40 in good health and CMV-seronegative.

This sequence joins TRBV7-9 and TRBJ2-3; 8 bases are shared with TRBD2. With V trimmed by 4 bases and J by 2 bases, 11 bases remained unmatched. CDR3 length: 17 residues. CDR1 and CDR2 from the germline V gene are SEHNR and FQNEAQ (reference sequence). CDR3: CASSSLRREAPTDTQYF. In nucleotides, the CDR3 is TGTGCCAGCAGCTCCTTGAGGCGGGAGGCCCCCACAGATACGCAGTATTTT.

This sequence joins TRBV6-6 and TRBJ1-1; D perhaps matches TRBD1 (5 bases). V shed 2 bases and J shed 3 bases, with 13 bases lying between them. The CDR3 length is 15 residues. CDR1 and CDR2 from the germline V gene are MNHNY and SVGAGI (reference sequence). In DNA, the CDR3 is TGTGCCAGCAGTTACCCGGAAATAGGGGACACTGAAGCTTTCTTT. It specifies CASSYPEIGDTEAFF.

The chain has TRBV5-4 and TRBJ1-3; 7 positions agree with TRBD1. V was pared by 0 bases and J by 2 bases, with 11 bases of the junction left unmatched. The CDR3 is 18 amino acids. The germline V gene encodes CDR1 SGHNT and CDR2 YYREEE (reference sequence). The CDR3 bases are TGTGCCAGCAGCTTGGTCACCGCGACAGGGCTCCCTGGAAACACCATATATTTT. Its translation is CASSLVTATGLPGNTIYF.

This chain connects TRBV5-4 to TRBJ2-7; TRBD1 might be the D (6 bases). V gave up 4 bases and J gave up 2 bases, with 19 bases separating them. Germline assignment: CDR1 SGHNT and CDR2 YYREEE (reference sequence). The length of the CDR3 is 16 residues. The CDR3 region is CASSPPPSTGPYEQYF. The CDR3 bases are TGTGCCAGCAGCCCTCCACCCTCGACAGGACCCTACGAGCAGTACTTC.

J is TRBJ2-1 and V is TRBV27; 9 bases are a match to TRBD1. J lost 4 bases, V lost 10 bases, and 5 bases had no gene match. This CDR3 region has 13 residues. Germline-derived CDR1 and CDR2 are MNHEY and SMNVEV (reference sequence). CDR3 loop: CATGTGQYNEQFF. CDR3 nucleotides: TGTGCCACCGGGACAGGGCAATACAATGAGCAGTTCTTC.

V gene TRBV30 combines with J gene TRBJ1-5; maybe TRBD1 (5 bases). This CDR3 comprises 12 residues. Germline CDR1 reads GTSNPN; CDR2 reads SVGIG (reference sequence). The V end was cut by 4 bases, the J end by 7 bases, with 11 bases between. CDR3 region: CAWNIGVQPQHF. CDR3 DNA: TGTGCCTGGAACATAGGGGTCCAGCCCCAGCATTTT.

V and J are TRBV10-3 and TRBJ2-1; 9 bases map to TRBD2. With 2 bases clipped from V and 9 bases from J, the junction kept 5 bases outside the gene matches. Looked up from germline, CDR1 is ENHRY and CDR2 is SYGVKD. The CDR3 sequence is 14 residues long. CDR3 sequence: CAISELAGIGEQFF. DNA of the CDR3: TGTGCCATCAGTGAGCTAGCGGGAATCGGTGAGCAGTTCTTC.

J is TRBJ2-3 and V is TRBV2; 10 nucleotides agree with TRBD1. V was clipped by 6 bases and J by 9 bases; unmatched bases: 9. The CDR3 consists of 14 residues. CDR1 and CDR2 from the germline V gene are SNHLY and FYNNEI. This CDR3 reads CASRGTGARGTQYF. The CDR3 region has the DNA TGTGCCAGCAGGGGGACAGGGGCCAGAGGGACGCAGTATTTT. The entire variable domain, with the rest obtained from reference TRBV2 and TRBJ2-3, is as follows: EPEVTQTPSHQVTQMGQEVILRCVPISNHLYFYWYRQILGQKVEFLVSFYNNEISEKSEIFDDQFSVERPDGSNFTLKIRSTKLEDSAMYFCASRGTGARGTQYFGPGTRLTVL.

This chain uses TRBV7-2 with TRBJ1-5; 11 bases agree with TRBD1. V was pared by 5 bases and J by 1 base, with 7 bases of the junction left unmatched. The germline V gene has CDR1 SGHTA and CDR2 FQGNSA. CDR3 size: 17 residues. The CDR3 spells CASSEGQGARSNQPQHF. The DNA of the CDR3 is TGTGCCAGCAGCGAAGGACAGGGGGCGCGAAGCAATCAGCCCCAGCATTTT. The variable domain in full, with the rest retrieved from reference TRBV7-2 and TRBJ1-5, is GAGVSQSPSNKVTEKGKDVELRCDPISGHTALYWYRQSLGQGLEFLIYFQGNSAPDKSGLPSDRFSAERTGGSVSTLTIQRTQQEDSAVYLCASSEGQGARSNQPQHFGDGTRLSIL.

The V call is TRBV6-5, the J call TRBJ2-7; TRBD1 matches 7 bases. With 8 bases clipped from V and 5 bases from J, the junction kept 12 bases outside the gene matches. Germline CDR1 and CDR2: MNHEY and SVGAGI. The CDR3 is 14 amino acids. The DNA for the CDR3 is TGTGCCAGCGGACGGGACAGAGGGGCCCACGAGCAGTACTTC. The encoded protein is CASGRDRGAHEQYF.

V usage is TRBV30 and J usage is TRBJ1-1; TRBD1 aligns across 10 bases. This CDR3 has 13 residues. Unmatched junction bases numbered 3, after V lost 4 bases and J lost 4 bases. From germline, CDR1 is GTSNPN and CDR2 SVGIG (reference sequence). The CDR3 here is CAWTGDRGTEAFF. Written as DNA, the CDR3 is TGTGCCTGGACCGGGGACAGGGGCACTGAAGCTTTCTTT.

The rearrangement uses TRBV5-1 and TRBJ2-3; weak D call: TRBD1 (7 bases). In germline, CDR1 is SGHRS, CDR2 YFSETQ. Deletions cut 0 bases from V and 1 base from J, with 12 bases between. The CDR3 has 16 amino acids. The CDR3 DNA reads TGCGCCAGCAGCTTGGTCGGCGGGACAGGCACAGATACGCAGTATTTT. Translating gives CASSLVGGTGTDTQYF.

The V gene is TRBV7-9, the J gene TRBJ2-7, with TRBD2 as a possible D gene (6 bases). This CDR3 has 14 amino acids. The V end lost 4 bases, the J end lost 4 bases, and 14 bases lay between the germline ends. Per germline, CDR1 SEHNR and CDR2 FQNEAQ (reference sequence). The CDR3 sequence: CASSSGLILYEQYF. In DNA, the CDR3 is TGTGCCAGCAGCTCGGGACTGATCCTATACGAGCAGTACTTC.

J is TRBJ2-7 and V is TRBV10-1; tentatively, D is TRBD2 (6 bases). The CDR3 is made up of 13 amino acids. The V gene's germline CDR1 is WNHNN and CDR2 SYGVQD (reference sequence). V gave up 2 bases and J gave up 4 bases, with 9 bases separating them. In nucleotides, the CDR3 is TGCGCCAGCAGTGAGGGGAGGAAATACGAGCAGTACTTC. Translation: CASSEGRKYEQYF.

This clone turned up a few times. The sample has other DNA sequences that encode this CDR3 too. This chain connects TRBV6-1 to TRBJ2-1; a possible D gene is TRBD2 (6 bases). Trimming shortened V by 0 bases and J by 0 bases, and 6 bases separated the two germline ends. The length of the CDR3 is 15 residues. The V gene's germline CDR1 is MNHNS and CDR2 SASEGT. The DNA of the CDR3 is TGTGCCAGCAGTGAAGCGGGGGGCTCCTACAATGAGCAGTTCTTC. Translated: CASSEAGGSYNEQFF.

The CDR3 reads CASSSTGSNQPQHF. The CDR3 DNA reads TGTGCCAGTAGTTCTACGGGTAGCAATCAGCCCCAGCATTTT. This chain links TRBV19 with TRBJ1-5; D is unresolved. The length of the CDR3 is 14 residues. V shed 5 bases and J shed 0 bases, with 8 bases lying between them. Looked up from germline, CDR1 is LNHDA and CDR2 is SQIVND (reference sequence).

The chain links TRBV9 to TRBJ2-3; D remains ambiguous. Germline assignment: CDR1 SGDLS and CDR2 YYNGEE. The length of the CDR3 is 15 residues. The V end lost 4 bases, the J end lost 4 bases, and 16 bases lay between the germline ends. CDR3 amino acids: CASSPRRPRSDTQYF. CDR3 DNA sequence: TGTGCCAGCAGCCCCCGTCGGCCGCGGTCAGATACGCAGTATTTT.

J is TRBJ1-4 and V is TRBV6-6; D is perhaps TRBD1 (6 bases). Per the germline V gene, CDR1 is MNHNY and CDR2 is SVGAGI (reference sequence). The germline V and J ends were trimmed by 6 bases and 7 bases, with 15 bases remaining between them. The CDR3 contains 14 residues. This CDR3 reads CASRPGTSVEKLFF. The CDR3 DNA reads TGTGCCAGCAGACCTGGGACATCTGTTGAAAAACTGTTTTTT.

The rearrangement links TRBV11-3 to TRBJ2-7; 9 nucleotides line up with TRBD1. After removal of 5 bases from V and 4 bases from J, the junction contained 12 bases not matched to a gene. The CDR3 has 16 amino acids. The germline gives CDR1 SGHNT, CDR2 YENEEA. CDR3 nucleotide sequence: TGTGCCAGCAGCGTCGGACCGGGACAGGGAACATACGAGCAGTACTTC. It codes for CASSVGPGQGTYEQYF.

This sequence joins TRBV10-2 and TRBJ1-4, with a tentative D call TRBD1 (6 bases). This CDR3 comprises 15 residues. The germline CDR1 and CDR2 sequences are WSHSY and SAAADI. V was trimmed by 1 base and J by 8 bases, leaving 14 bases between them. The chain's CDR3 is CASSEYTGRNEKLFF. The CDR3 bases are TGCGCCAGCAGTGAGTATACAGGGCGGAACGAAAAACTGTTTTTT.

The rearrangement uses TRBV30 and TRBJ1-6; 7 bases match TRBD1. The CDR3 runs to 15 residues. The V gene end was trimmed by 2 bases and the J gene end by 7 bases; junction bases not matched to a gene: 8. Per germline, CDR1 GTSNPN and CDR2 SVGIG (reference sequence). The CDR3 region has the DNA TGTGCCTGGAGTTTCCAAGGGGGCGGGAATTCACCCCTCCACTTT. Encoded protein: CAWSFQGGGNSPLHF. Variable domain in full (rest from reference TRBV30 and TRBJ1-6): SQTIHQWPATLVQPVGSPLSLECTVEGTSNPNLYWYRQAAGRGLQLLFYSVGIGQISSEVPQNLSASRPQDRQFILSSKKLLLSDSGFYLCAWSFQGGGNSPLHFGNGTRLTVT.

The chain joins TRBV11-2 to TRBJ1-4; TRBD1 might be the D (5 bases). The CDR3 length is 16 residues. Germline CDR1 and CDR2: SGHAT and FQNNGV. With 6 bases removed from V and 1 base from J, the gap between germline ends came to 15 bases. This CDR3 reads CASSLLWGGTNEKLFF. Here the CDR3 DNA reads TGTGCCAGCAGTCTACTCTGGGGGGGAACTAATGAAAAACTGTTTTTT.

The rearrangement links TRBV4-1 to TRBJ2-7; perhaps TRBD2 as D (5 bases). V lost 1 base to trimming and J lost 3 bases, with 16 bases between them. Germline values: CDR1 MGHRA, CDR2 YSYEKL. The length of the CDR3 is 16 residues. CDR3 region: CASSQGGPGSSYEQYF. The DNA for the CDR3 is TGCGCCAGCAGCCAAGGAGGGCCGGGGTCTAGCTACGAGCAGTACTTC.

V gene TRBV7-2 combines with J gene TRBJ2-7, with TRBD2 identical over 7 bases. CDR1 is SGHTA, CDR2 FQGNSA, per germline. V was clipped by 4 bases and J by 5 bases; unmatched bases: 17. This CDR3 region has 17 residues. The CDR3 nucleotides read TGTGCCAGCAGCTCCCTTTGGGGACCAGCGGGACTCAACGAGCAGTACTTC. Translated, it gives CASSSLWGPAGLNEQYF. The variable domain in full, completed from reference TRBV7-2 and TRBJ2-7, reads GAGVSQSPSNKVTEKGKDVELRCDPISGHTALYWYRQSLGQGLEFLIYFQGNSAPDKSGLPSDRFSAERTGGSVSTLTIQRTQQEDSAVYLCASSSLWGPAGLNEQYFGPGTRLTVT.

The chain is built from TRBV11-3 and TRBJ2-2; D remains unclear. V was pared by 5 bases and J by 4 bases, with 5 bases between. The CDR3 extends over 12 amino acids. CDR1 SGHNT and CDR2 YENEEA come from the germline V gene. CDR3 region: CASSPGTGELFF. The CDR3 region has the DNA TGTGCCAGCAGCCCGGGCACCGGGGAGCTGTTTTTT.

The genes are TRBV13 and TRBJ2-5; 7 nucleotides line up with TRBD2. This CDR3 has 17 residues. Looked up from germline, CDR1 is PRHDT and CDR2 is FYEKMQ (reference sequence). After removal of 6 bases from V and 5 bases from J, the junction contained 18 bases not matched to a gene. The CDR3 spells CASSSGLRLASGETQYF. CDR3 bases: TGTGCCAGCAGTTCCGGCCTCCGACTAGCTTCAGGGGAGACCCAGTACTTC.

The chain joins TRBV4-2 to TRBJ2-7; TRBD1 matches at 11 bases. V was pared by 8 bases and J by 2 bases, with 2 bases of the junction left unmatched. The CDR3 has 13 amino acids. Germline V lookup: CDR1 LGHNA, CDR2 YNFKEQ. The CDR3 DNA is TGTGCCAGCGGGGGACAGGGGGCCTACGAGCAGTACTTC. This encodes CASGGQGAYEQYF.